This T cell receptor (beta chain) was recorded in a study of monozygotic twins with inflammatory bowel disease. Study conclusions and caveats: Healthy twins shared more clonotypes with others than IBD patients, most markedly active ones. Separate T cell subtypes could not be resolved from one another.

Worth noting for this clonotype: Its antigen remains unknown.

Used for each TCR library was 3,000 to 3,500 ng of total RNA. Researchers generated cDNA in eight separate reactions per sample. One entry per CDR3 protein, without DNA, is what TCRdb gives after re-calling the 5' RACE reads. This table lists about 330,000 distinct CDR3 sequences. CDR1 is MDHEN and CDR2 is SYDVKM in the germline V gene. CDR3 length equals 15 residues. V is TRBV28 and J is TRBJ2-3; without DNA, the TCRdb call of TRBD1 cannot be checked. This TCR came from a human donor with ulcerative colitis or Crohn's disease, or a healthy co-twin of an affected twin (not recorded which). Material for sequencing was blood. CDR3 amino acids: CASSPDRAFTDTQYF.